This is a list of T cell receptor beta chains from one sample in a study of blood T cell repertoires in COVID-19. The assay was immunoSEQ multiplex PCR, and TCRdb's table has in-frame clones only and misses some. The sample contains about 250,000 clones, roughly 87% of which appear only once. Input material: PBMCs or T cells enriched from blood (not recorded which). The receptor source for this set is a woman aged 30 to 39 with acute COVID-19. The CDR3 runs from the conserved cysteine through the conserved F or W. The D gene is left open where the match is weak. Part of the rows lack a size; the others show once, few, many or a class for expanded clones.

cdr3_length | d_call | clone_size | j_call | v_call | cdr3_nt | cdr3_aa
19 | TRBD2 | few | TRBJ2-1 | TRBV4-3 | TGCGCCAGCAGCCAAGAAAGGACTAGCGGGGGGGCAGTCTACAATGAGCAGTTCTTC | CASSQERTSGGAVYNEQFF
13 | TRBD1 | - | TRBJ2-3 | TRBV5-6 | TGTGCCAGCAGCACGGGACAGCCAGATACGCAGTATTTT | CASSTGQPDTQYF
14 | - | once | TRBJ2-1 | TRBV5-1 | TGCGCCAGCAGCTTGGCCGCGGAAAACAATGAGCAGTTCTTC | CASSLAAENNEQFF
14 | TRBD1 | many | TRBJ1-1 | TRBV5-1 | TGCGCCAGCAGCAGGACAGGGTCGAACACTGAAGCTTTCTTT | CASSRTGSNTEAFF
11 | - | - | TRBJ1-1 | TRBV5-3 | TGTGCCAGACCCTCGCGGGGTGAAGCTTTCTTT | CARPSRGEAFF
16 | TRBD1 | once | TRBJ2-7 | TRBV7-2 | TGTGCCAGCAGTTCCCGGACAGGCAACTACATCTACGAGCAGTACTTC | CASSSRTGNYIYEQYF
12 | - | - | TRBJ1-5 | TRBV6-5 | TGTGCCAGCAGGTTGACAGATCAGCCCCAGCATTTT | CASRLTDQPQHF
15 | - | - | TRBJ1-6 | TRBV10-3 | TGTGCCATCAGTGAGCGGGGGGGGATTAGTTCACCCCTCCACTTT | CAISERGGISSPLHF
17 | TRBD1 | - | TRBJ1-4 | TRBV11-2 | TGTGCCAGCAGCTTATCCGGACAGGGGGTCGTAGATGAAAAACTGTTTTTT | CASSLSGQGVVDEKLFF
14 | - | - | TRBJ1-1 | TRBV5-1 | TGCGCCAGCAGCGGGGGGAGATTGAACACTGAAGCTTTCTTT | CASSGGRLNTEAFF
14 | - | - | TRBJ2-3 | TRBV4-1 | TGCGCCAGCAGCCCTGACGGGGTAGAAGATACGCAGTATTTT | CASSPDGVEDTQYF
14 | TRBD2 | - | TRBJ2-7 | TRBV5-6 | TGTGCCAGCAGCTTGTGGGGGGGAACCTACGAGCAGTACTTC | CASSLWGGTYEQYF
13 | TRBD1 | - | TRBJ1-5 | TRBV2 | TGTGCCAGCAGTGAACAGGGGGTTCAGCCCCAGCATTTT | CASSEQGVQPQHF
15 | TRBD2 | - | TRBJ2-2 | TRBV5-1 | TGCGCCAGCAGCCCCCAGGACGCGGGGGCCGGGGAGCTGTTTTTT | CASSPQDAGAGELFF
13 | - | - | TRBJ2-3 | TRBV19 | TGTGCCAGCTTAGGGAGGCCCACAGATACGCAGTATTTT | CASLGRPTDTQYF
12 | - | - | TRBJ1-2 | TRBV29-1 | TGCAGCGTTGCTTCACAGAACTATGGCTACACCTTC | CSVASQNYGYTF
11 | - | - | TRBJ2-1 | TRBV7-9 | TGTGCCAGCAGCCGAGGTCTTTGGGAGTTCTTC | CASSRGLWEFF
14 | - | few | TRBJ1-1 | TRBV30 | TGTGCCTGGAGTGTATACAGGGTAAGGACTGAAGCTTTCTTT | CAWSVYRVRTEAFF
15 | TRBD1 | - | TRBJ1-1 | TRBV11-2 | TGTGCCAGCAGCGATAGGACAGGGGGTCGGGCTGAAGCTTTCTTT | CASSDRTGGRAEAFF
15 | TRBD1 | - | TRBJ1-2 | TRBV11-2 | TGTGCCAGCAGTAGGACAGGGGAAAGTGTCTATGGCTACACCTTC | CASSRTGESVYGYTF
14 | - | - | TRBJ2-1 | TRBV7-9 | TGTGCCAGCAGCCTGGACTTAATCCCCAATGAGCAGTTCTTC | CASSLDLIPNEQFF
16 | - | - | TRBJ1-6 | TRBV27 | TGTGCCAGCAGTTTCGTGGGGGCGGCCTATAATTCACCCCTCCACTTT | CASSFVGAAYNSPLHF
14 | TRBD1 | - | TRBJ1-5 | TRBV5-1 | TGCGCCAGCAGCCTGGAAGGGACAGATCAGCCCCAGCATTTT | CASSLEGTDQPQHF
15 | TRBD1 | - | TRBJ2-5 | TRBV13 | TGTGCCAGCAGCACCGGGACAGGGGGCGCGGAGACCCAGTACTTC | CASSTGTGGAETQYF
19 | TRBD2 | once | TRBJ2-4 | TRBV10-3 | TGTGCCATCAGTCCCTATGACTACAGCGGGGGGGCGGCCAAAAACATTCAGTACTTC | CAISPYDYSGGAAKNIQYF
12 | TRBD2 | - | TRBJ2-4 | TRBV3-1/TRBV3-2 | TGTGCCAGCAGCCAGGGAGGGGACATTCAGTACTTC | CASSQGGDIQYF
14 | TRBD1 | - | TRBJ2-1 | TRBV10-3 | TGTGCCATCACGACAGGGATGGCGAACAATGAGCAGTTCTTC | CAITTGMANNEQFF
16 | TRBD1 | few | TRBJ1-1 | TRBV5-1 | TGCGCCAGCAGCTTGGGGCAGGGGGCGACGGACACTGAAGCTTTCTTT | CASSLGQGATDTEAFF
13 | - | - | TRBJ1-4 | TRBV6-5 | TGTGCCAGCAGTCTTCAGGGGTTTGAAAAACTGTTTTTT | CASSLQGFEKLFF
16 | - | - | TRBJ1-5 | TRBV27 | TGTGCCAGCAGTTCAACCGACAGGATCCTCGGTCAGCCCCAGCATTTT | CASSSTDRILGQPQHF
16 | TRBD1 | - | TRBJ1-1 | TRBV5-1 | TGCGCCAGCAGGGATAGGGGGCGAGTCGAGGCCACTGAAGCTTTCTTT | CASRDRGRVEATEAFF
15 | TRBD1 | - | TRBJ2-5 | TRBV6-1 | TGTGCCAGCAGTGAAATACAGGGGGAACAAGAGACCCAGTACTTC | CASSEIQGEQETQYF